Reported below is one TCR beta chain. This CDR3 spans 15 amino acids. Germline assignment: CDR1 SGDLS and CDR2 YYNGEE. Between the trimmed V and J ends, which lost 4 bases and 5 bases, there was a span of 16 bases. Each sample had two DNA replicates, roughly 0.5 ug blood or roughly 1.5 ug tissue. Some clones are missing from TCRdb's copy, which holds only in-frame ones; the method was immunoSEQ multiplex PCR. The table has tens of thousands of clones, 78% seen once; the top ten hold roughly 3%. This specimen comes from a study of early stage breast cancer tumors. The sequence was obtained from a person between 35 and 49 years old with breast cancer. Sample: blood. The chain employs TRBV9 and TRBJ2-1; a weak D match, TRBD2 (6 bases). The CDR3 nucleotides are TGTGCCAGCAGCACCTTGGGGGGATCCAACAATGAGCAGTTCTTC. Residues: CASSTLGGSNNEQFF.